These 6 T cell receptor beta chains originate from one sample sequenced in a study of cytomegalovirus exposure and HLA in healthy donors. The PCR employed 60 Vbeta primers together with 13 Jbeta primers. Here immunoSEQ multiplex PCR was the method, and the copy in TCRdb shows in-frame clones only, minus some. The repertoire holds 110,000 to 150,000 clones, with roughly 71% as singletons. Input material: PBMCs. These receptors originate from a man aged 30 to 39 in good health and CMV-seronegative.

This rearrangement joins TRBV11-2 to TRBJ2-3; a possible D gene is TRBD1 (5 bases). The CDR3 consists of 15 residues. V was pared by 5 bases and J by 2 bases, with 14 bases between. CDR1 SGHAT and CDR2 FQNNGV come from the germline V gene. CDR3 DNA sequence: TGTGCCAGCAGCAACCCGACAGATTTCACAGATACGCAGTATTTT. This gives the protein CASSNPTDFTDTQYF.

The V call is TRBV19, the J call TRBJ1-6; 10 bases are shared with TRBD1. The CDR3 consists of 16 residues. V was pared by 8 bases and J by 10 bases, with 14 bases of the junction left unmatched. The V gene's germline CDR1 is LNHDA and CDR2 SQIVND (reference sequence). The CDR3 is CASSPPDRGKGSPLHF. The CDR3 bases are TGTGCCAGTTCGCCCCCGGACAGGGGGAAGGGCTCACCCCTCCACTTT.

The rearrangement uses TRBV6-5 and TRBJ2-5, with D uncertain. The J call is doubtful: the DNA matches TRBJ2-7 better. This CDR3 region has 14 residues. The germline V gene encodes CDR1 MNHEY and CDR2 SVGAGI. CDR3 in DNA: TGTGCCAGCAGTTACTCCGGAGCTCGGTACGAGCAGTACTTC. This translates into CASSYSGARYEQYF.

V and J are TRBV6-6 and TRBJ1-6; 9 bases map to TRBD1. This CDR3 comprises 15 residues. Germline-derived CDR1 and CDR2 are MNHNY and SVGAGI (reference sequence). V lost 5 bases to trimming and J lost 6 bases; unmatched junction nucleotides: 5. For the CDR3, the DNA is TGTGCCAGCAGTGGCCGGGGACAGGGTAATTCACCCCTCCACTTT. This codes for CASSGRGQGNSPLHF.

This chain connects TRBV25-1 to TRBJ2-1, with TRBD2 matching over 8 bases. CDR3 length equals 17 residues. Trimming at V came to 1 base and at J to 9 bases, leaving 14 bases not matched to a gene. Looked up from germline, CDR1 is MGHDK and CDR2 is SYGVNS. In DNA form, the CDR3 reads TGTGCCAGCAGTGAATTAGGAGGGCGGGGGGAGGAGGTTGAGCAGTTCTTC. This sequence encodes CASSELGGRGEEVEQFF.

This clone showed up just once. The chain recombines TRBV7-9 with TRBJ1-5; tentatively, D is TRBD1 (5 bases). Germline V gene sequence: CDR1 SEHNR, CDR2 FQNEAQ (reference sequence). The CDR3 sequence is 14 residues long. The V end lost 4 bases, the J end lost 5 bases, and 12 bases lay between the germline ends. CDR3 sequence reads: CASSSTGDYQPQHF. The CDR3 DNA reads as TGTGCCAGCAGCTCGACGGGGGACTATCAGCCCCAGCATTTT.